These 27 T cell receptor beta chains were sequenced from one sample in a study of control samples from healthy donors and cancer patients. Libraries were prepared by immunoSEQ multiplex PCR; TCRdb keeps only in-frame clonotypes and omits some of them. The data contain about 250,000 clones, roughly four fifths of them singletons. The specimen was PBMCs. These receptors were obtained from a woman in her sixties or seventies with lung cancer.

This chain connects TRBV7-3 to TRBJ2-3, with TRBD2 matching 10 bases. Trimming took 4 bases from V and 4 from J; bases not matched to a gene: 2. The CDR3 has 14 amino acids. Per germline, CDR1 SGHTA and CDR2 FQGTGA. The CDR3 nucleotides are TGTGCCAGCAGCTCGGGACTAGCGCCAGATACGCAGTATTTT. Translation gives CASSSGLAPDTQYF.

This chain joins TRBV2 and TRBJ2-1; 8 bases are a match to TRBD1. The CDR3 sequence is 15 residues long. V was pared by 4 bases and J by 2 bases, with 4 bases of the junction left unmatched. Germline values: CDR1 SNHLY, CDR2 FYNNEI. CDR3 amino acids: CASSGGRGPYNEQFF. The CDR3 bases are TGTGCCAGCAGTGGAGGCAGGGGGCCCTACAATGAGCAGTTCTTC.

This clone occurred a few times. The V call is TRBV3-1 (or the pseudogene TRBV3-2), the J call TRBJ1-2, with a tentative D call TRBD1 (5 bases). Trimming shortened V by 4 bases and J by 8 bases, and 11 bases separated the two germline ends. Per the germline V gene, CDR1 is LGHDT and CDR2 is YNNKEL (reference sequence). The CDR3 is 12 amino acids. CDR3 DNA: TGTGCCAGCAGCCCGGGGACGAGAGGCTACACCTTC. Translation: CASSPGTRGYTF.

The chain uses TRBV18 and TRBJ2-7, with D perhaps assigned TRBD1 or TRBD2 (6 bases each). Trimming cost V 2 bases and J 3 bases, with 8 bases left between them. There are 13 residues in the CDR3. Germline-derived CDR1 and CDR2 are KGHSH and LQKENI. This CDR3 is CASSPRGDYEQYF. The CDR3 DNA sequence: TGTGCCAGCTCACCAAGGGGGGACTACGAGCAGTACTTC.

The chain uses TRBV3-1 (or the pseudogene TRBV3-2) and TRBJ1-6; D possibly corresponds to TRBD1 (6 bases). V was clipped by 6 bases and J by 8 bases, with 14 bases between them. Per the germline V gene, CDR1 is LGHDT and CDR2 is YNNKEL (reference sequence). The CDR3 spans 14 residues. CDR3 region: CASRLRTAHSPLHF. The CDR3 coding sequence is TGTGCCAGCAGACTGAGGACAGCGCATTCACCCCTCCACTTT.

This clone has just a few counts. CDR3 DNA sequence: TGCGCCAGCAGCGAAAGGACAGGGGGCCGGAACGAGCAGTACTTC. Encoded protein: CASSERTGGRNEQYF. The rearrangement joins TRBV5-1 to TRBJ2-7, with 11 bases fitting TRBD1. J lost 5 bases, V lost 4 bases, and 8 bases had no gene match. CDR1 and CDR2 (germline): SGHRS, YFSETQ. The CDR3 is made up of 15 amino acids.

This chain uses TRBV9 with TRBJ2-7; 9 bases are a match to TRBD2. Per the germline V gene, CDR1 is SGDLS and CDR2 is YYNGEE. The CDR3 runs to 14 residues. With 4 bases clipped from V and 5 bases from J, the junction kept 7 bases outside the gene matches. For the CDR3, the DNA is TGTGCCAGCAGCTTCGGACTAGCGAGTGACGAGCAGTACTTC. As protein: CASSFGLASDEQYF.

Only one count was recorded for this clone. The chain is built from TRBV27 and TRBJ1-5; D is undetermined. The V gene's germline CDR1 is MNHEY and CDR2 SMNVEV (reference sequence). V was pared by 6 bases and J by 3 bases, with 12 bases between. The CDR3 runs 14 residues. The CDR3 DNA is TGTGCCAGCAGCGTATACAGCGCCAATCAGCCCCAGCATTTT. Residues: CASSVYSANQPQHF.

The CDR3 region has the DNA TGTGCCAGCAGCCCCTCCCCCGGAGCCGCCTACGAGCAGTACTTC. Its protein is CASSPSPGAAYEQYF. The V gene is TRBV7-3, the J gene TRBJ2-7; no clear D. CDR3 length equals 15 residues. Trimming left V 5 bases short and J 2 bases short, with 16 bases between. CDR1 is SGHTA and CDR2 is FQGTGA in the germline V gene.

The chain has TRBV5-5 and TRBJ1-1; D is unclear. Germline lookup yields CDR1 SGHKS and CDR2 YYEKEE (reference sequence). Deletions cut 4 bases from V and 5 bases from J, with 18 bases between. This CDR3 region has 15 residues. CDR3: CASSLSSSGGTEAFF. The CDR3 DNA reads TGTGCCAGCAGCCTTTCTTCGTCGGGAGGGACTGAAGCTTTCTTT.

This clone was picked up a small number of times. The chain couples TRBV6-5 to TRBJ1-6; TRBD1 matches 9 bases. The CDR3 spans 15 residues. V dropped 6 bases and J dropped 4; count of bases not matched to a gene: 4. Germline V lookup: CDR1 MNHEY, CDR2 SVGAGI. CDR3 in DNA: TGTGCCAGCAGGGAGGGACAGGGATATAATTCACCCCTCCACTTT. Protein: CASREGQGYNSPLHF.

The V call is TRBV27, the J call TRBJ1-5; TRBD1 is a possible D gene (6 bases). V was trimmed by 0 bases and J by 6 bases, leaving 9 bases between them. The CDR3 runs to 14 residues. The germline CDR1 and CDR2 sequences are MNHEY and SMNVEV (reference sequence). CDR3 in amino acids: CASSLSGGPQPQHF. The DNA for the CDR3 is TGTGCCAGCAGTTTATCGGGGGGGCCTCAGCCCCAGCATTTT.

The chain uses TRBV7-9 and TRBJ1-1, with D maybe TRBD1 (5 bases). The CDR3 covers 14 residues. In germline, CDR1 is SEHNR, CDR2 FQNEAQ (reference sequence). V lost 5 bases to trimming and J lost 2 bases, with 12 bases between them. The DNA of the CDR3 is TGTGCCAGCAGCCACCAGACAGAAAACACTGAAGCTTTCTTT. This codes for CASSHQTENTEAFF.

The chain links TRBV10-3 to TRBJ2-1, with 7 bases aligning to TRBD2. CDR1 ENHRY and CDR2 SYGVKD come from the germline V gene. This CDR3 comprises 15 residues. The J segment lost 7 bases and the V segment lost 1 base, leaving 7 bases of the junction unmatched. The chain's CDR3 is CAISEFVREKNEQFF. As DNA, the CDR3 is TGTGCCATCAGTGAGTTTGTGCGGGAGAAAAATGAGCAGTTCTTC.

This CDR3 is CASSLDTGIYNEQFF. The CDR3 DNA reads TGTGCCAGCAGCTTAGATACAGGGATCTACAATGAGCAGTTCTTC. The V gene is TRBV7-9, the J gene TRBJ2-1; D possibly corresponds to TRBD1 (6 bases). Germline V gene lookup returns CDR1 SEHNR and CDR2 FQNEAQ (reference sequence). V was trimmed by 1 base and J by 3 bases, leaving 10 bases between them. This CDR3 has 15 amino acids.

By share, this clone ranks as medium-sized. The J gene is TRBJ2-7, the V gene TRBV5-1; 9 nucleotides match TRBD2. This CDR3 is built from 15 residues. Germline CDR1 and CDR2: SGHRS and YFSETQ. J lost 0 bases, V lost 4 bases, and 5 bases had no gene match. This CDR3 reads CASSPSGGRSYEQYF. In DNA, the CDR3 is TGCGCCAGCAGCCCCAGCGGGGGGCGCTCCTACGAGCAGTACTTC.

Concerning this clone: Without the conserved terminal phenylalanine or tryptophan, this CDR3 likely stems from a read error. This sequence joins TRBV6-1 and TRBJ1-1; the match to TRBD1 covers 10 bases. V shed 4 bases, J shed 3 bases, and the junction held 11 bases outside the gene matches. Germline V gene data show CDR1 as MNHNS and CDR2 as SASEGT. This CDR3 is built from 17 residues. CDR3 residues: CASSVRQGARMDTEAFS. Here the CDR3 DNA reads TGTGCCAGCAGTGTTCGACAGGGGGCGCGGATGGACACTGAAGCTTTCTCT.

The V and J genes are TRBV25-1 and TRBJ1-4; D is unresolved. Germline assignment: CDR1 MGHDK and CDR2 SYGVNS. V lost 1 base, J lost 8 bases, and 5 bases lay in between. This CDR3 is built from 12 residues. The CDR3 loop is CASSELNEKLFF. Here the CDR3 DNA reads TGTGCCAGCAGTGAATTGAACGAAAAACTGTTTTTT.

This clone has a handful of counts. The CDR3 nucleotides are TGTGCCAGCAGTACCCCCGAGGGGATCACTGAAGCTTTCTTT. Its protein product is CASSTPEGITEAFF. The rearrangement joins TRBV5-5 to TRBJ1-1, with D perhaps matching TRBD1 (5 bases). Per the germline V gene, CDR1 is SGHKS and CDR2 is YYEKEE (reference sequence). V was trimmed by 5 bases and J by 4 bases, leaving 15 bases between them. This CDR3 spans 14 amino acids.

The rearrangement links TRBV2 to TRBJ2-1, with 12 nucleotides matching TRBD2. Germline CDR1 reads SNHLY; CDR2 reads FYNNEI. This CDR3 has 13 residues. The V gene end was trimmed by 1 base and the J gene end by 14 bases; junction bases not matched to a gene: 3. The CDR3 is CASSEGTSGIEFF. CDR3 nucleotide sequence: TGTGCCAGCAGTGAAGGGACTAGCGGGATTGAGTTCTTC.

This rearrangement joins TRBV6-5 to TRBJ1-6; D is perhaps TRBD1 (5 bases). In germline, CDR1 is MNHEY, CDR2 SVGAGI. This CDR3 has 13 residues. V gave up 9 bases and J gave up 8 bases, with 14 bases separating them. The DNA of the CDR3 is TGTGCCAGTCTACAGGTTCCATATTCACCCCTCCACTTT. The encoded protein is CASLQVPYSPLHF.

Here the CDR3 DNA reads TGTGCCAGCAGCTCACGAACTAGCGGTAGCGAGGCGACCCAGTACTTC. This gives the protein CASSSRTSGSEATQYF. This chain joins TRBV5-4 and TRBJ2-5; TRBD2 matches 8 bases. CDR1 and CDR2 (germline): SGHNT, YYREEE (reference sequence). V lost 3 bases, J lost 7 bases, and 14 bases stayed unmatched. The CDR3 is made up of 16 amino acids.

This chain uses TRBV4-1 with TRBJ1-1; D perhaps matches TRBD1 (5 bases). Trimming shortened V by 0 bases and J by 5 bases, and 13 bases separated the two germline ends. Germline-derived CDR1 and CDR2 are MGHRA and YSYEKL. The CDR3 spans 15 residues. This CDR3 is CASSQEVARGTEAFF. The CDR3 coding sequence is TGCGCCAGCAGCCAAGAAGTCGCCCGGGGGACTGAAGCTTTCTTT.

The rearrangement uses TRBV5-6 and TRBJ1-2; TRBD1 agrees at 7 bases. Trimming removed 3 bases from V and 2 bases from J; junction bases left unmatched: 16. This CDR3 has 18 residues. The V gene's germline CDR1 is SGHDT and CDR2 YYEEEE. CDR3 nucleotides: TGTGCCAGCAGCTGGAGGGAGGACAGGTTGACCGGGAACTATGGCTACACCTTC. It specifies CASSWREDRLTGNYGYTF.

The sample holds one count of this clone. This sequence joins TRBV6-5 and TRBJ2-7; 8 nucleotides align to TRBD1. V shed 7 bases, J shed 1 base, and the junction held 6 bases outside the gene matches. CDR1 is MNHEY, CDR2 SVGAGI, per germline. The CDR3 sequence is 14 residues long. Here the CDR3 DNA reads TGTGCCAGCATGACAGGGGCCCTATCCTACGAGCAGTACTTC. It specifies CASMTGALSYEQYF.

About this clone itself: The identical CDR3 is also encoded by other nucleotide sequences in the sample. The chain uses TRBV5-1 and TRBJ1-2, with unresolved D. V dropped 0 bases and J dropped 4 bases, with 10 bases sitting between them. Germline loops: CDR1 SGHRS, CDR2 YFSETQ. This CDR3 spans 14 amino acids. CDR3 region: CASSLALSGYGYTF. The CDR3 nucleotides read TGCGCCAGCAGCTTGGCCTTGTCAGGCTATGGCTACACCTTC.

The chain employs TRBV2 and TRBJ2-7, with a weak D call TRBD1 (6 bases). The CDR3 has 13 amino acids. The germline V gene encodes CDR1 SNHLY and CDR2 FYNNEI. The ends were cut back, 7 bases at V and 2 bases at J, with 12 bases in the middle. The CDR3 sequence: CASTQPGAYEQYF. The CDR3 coding sequence is TGTGCCAGCACCCAGCCAGGGGCCTACGAGCAGTACTTC.